Each of the 3 T cell receptor beta chains below was sequenced from the same sample in a study of PD-L1 blockade in urothelial cancer. As for time point: peripheral blood 6 weeks after treatment start. The repertoire was sequenced with immunoSEQ multiplex PCR; TCRdb's copy has only in-frame clones and lacks some. The profile shows about 120,000 clones, 86% of them singletons. The source was PBMCs, collected around atezolizumab (anti-PD-L1) treatment. Source of these receptors: a man over 45 with urothelial cancer.

This clone showed up just once. The rearrangement uses TRBV30 and TRBJ2-2, with a tentative D call TRBD1 (5 bases). Trimming stripped 3 bases from V and 1 base from J, with 9 bases between. Per the germline V gene, CDR1 is GTSNPN and CDR2 is SVGIG (reference sequence). This CDR3 is built from 14 residues. The CDR3 DNA is TGTGCCTGGAGCGCCGGACAGAACACCGGGGAGCTGTTTTTT. Its protein is CAWSAGQNTGELFF.

The chain has TRBV5-1 and TRBJ2-3; D may be TRBD2 (6 bases). The V end lost 3 bases, the J end lost 2 bases, and 10 bases lay between the germline ends. The CDR3 loop spans 14 amino acids. Germline lookup yields CDR1 SGHRS and CDR2 YFSETQ. CDR3 nucleotide sequence: TGCGCCAGCAGCTCCCAGCGGGTCACAGATACGCAGTATTTT. It encodes CASSSQRVTDTQYF.

V usage is TRBV6-6 and J usage is TRBJ1-2; maybe TRBD1 (6 bases). CDR3 length equals 16 residues. V lost 4 bases to trimming and J lost 4 bases, with 19 bases between them. Germline V gene sequence: CDR1 MNHNY, CDR2 SVGAGI (reference sequence). In nucleotides, the CDR3 is TGTGCCAGCAGTTCCGCCGGACAGACAATAGGCTATGGCTACACCTTC. It translates to CASSSAGQTIGYGYTF.